The 28 T cell receptor beta chains in this list originate from one sample, sequenced in a study of T cell responses to AZD1222 COVID-19 vaccine. Produced via immunoSEQ multiplex PCR; TCRdb's table is partial and in-frame only. Here the sample spans around 100,000 clones, roughly 89% being singletons. This material consisted of peripheral blood, taken on day 0 of AZD1222 vaccination. Receptors were obtained from an adult in good health.

This chain uses TRBV27 with TRBJ1-5, with no clear D. This CDR3 contains 15 residues. The V end was cut by 3 bases, the J end by 3 bases, with 12 bases between. Germline V gene lookup returns CDR1 MNHEY and CDR2 SMNVEV (reference sequence). CDR3 amino acids: CASSFRGSLNQPQHF. CDR3 DNA: TGTGCCAGCAGTTTCAGAGGCAGCCTCAATCAGCCCCAGCATTTT.

Only one count was recorded for this clone. The CDR3: CASRPNRANTGELFF. In DNA, the CDR3 is TGTGCCAGCAGGCCCAACAGGGCCAACACCGGGGAGCTGTTTTTT. The gene calls are TRBV7-2 and TRBJ2-2; the D gene is possibly TRBD1 (6 bases). This CDR3 region has 15 residues. CDR1 SGHTA and CDR2 FQGNSA come from the germline V gene. Deletions cut 6 bases from V and 2 bases from J, with 13 bases between.

V usage is TRBV6-6 and J usage is TRBJ1-5, with 8 bases aligning to TRBD1. V lost 11 bases to trimming and J lost 1 base; unmatched junction nucleotides: 10. The CDR3 runs 15 residues. Germline values: CDR1 MNHNY, CDR2 SVGAGI (reference sequence). The CDR3 sequence is CAASVGDRSNQPQHF. For the CDR3, the DNA is TGTGCCGCCTCCGTTGGGGACAGGAGCAATCAGCCCCAGCATTTT.

The V call is TRBV5-1, the J call TRBJ2-2; D call uncertain. Trimming removed 1 base from V and 6 bases from J, with 4 bases in between. The CDR3 is 12 amino acids. Germline lookup yields CDR1 SGHRS and CDR2 YFSETQ. The CDR3 region has the DNA TGCGCCAGCAGCTTGTTGCCCGGGGAGCTGTTTTTT. It specifies CASSLLPGELFF.

J is TRBJ2-2 and V is TRBV2; D is undetermined. Deletions cut 9 bases from V and 1 base from J, with 9 bases between. The CDR3 sequence is 13 residues long. Germline V gives CDR1 SNHLY, CDR2 FYNNEI. The chain's CDR3 is CASNTENTGELFF. For the CDR3, the DNA is TGTGCCAGTAACACCGAGAACACCGGGGAGCTGTTTTTT. Together with reference TRBV2 and TRBJ2-2, the CDR3 gives the full variable domain: EPEVTQTPSHQVTQMGQEVILRCVPISNHLYFYWYRQILGQKVEFLVSFYNNEISEKSEIFDDQFSVERPDGSNFTLKIRSTKLEDSAMYFCASNTENTGELFFGEGSRLTVL.

The chain joins TRBV4-3 to TRBJ2-6; D call uncertain. CDR1 is LGHNA, CDR2 YSLEER, per germline. The V end was cut by 0 bases, the J end by 0 bases, with 12 bases between. The CDR3 consists of 18 residues. DNA for the CDR3: TGCGCCAGCAGCCAAGACCCATTAGGGTCCTCTGGGGCCAACGTCCTGACTTTC. It encodes CASSQDPLGSSGANVLTF.

The V call is TRBV4-3, the J call TRBJ2-7; D possibly uses TRBD1 or TRBD2 (6 bases each). V lost 0 bases and J lost 2, with 14 bases in between. This CDR3 is 16 amino acids long. CDR1 and CDR2 (germline): LGHNA, YSLEER. The CDR3 DNA reads as TGCGCCAGCAGCCAAGATACCGCGGGACAAACCTACGAGCAGTACTTC. Translating it yields CASSQDTAGQTYEQYF.

The table lists this clone with a count of one. The V gene is TRBV2, the J gene TRBJ1-6; no clear D gene. The CDR3 sequence is 17 residues long. Trimming removed 6 bases at V and 0 bases at J, with 15 bases between. CDR1 and CDR2 from the germline V gene are SNHLY and FYNNEI. The CDR3 nucleotides are TGTGCCAGCAGGGGTGAGCCCCTGAGCTCCTATAATTCACCCCTCCACTTT. Protein: CASRGEPLSSYNSPLHF.

The J gene is TRBJ1-6, the V gene TRBV12-5; unclear D gene. The ends were cut back, 1 base at V and 9 bases at J, with 16 bases in the middle. Germline values: CDR1 LGHNT, CDR2 FRNRAP. The CDR3 length is 16 residues. CDR3 protein: CASGLAVGVVPSPLHF. The CDR3 DNA sequence: TGTGCTAGTGGTTTGGCGGTCGGGGTCGTGCCTTCACCCCTCCACTTT. Based on the CDR3 plus reference TRBV12-5 and TRBJ1-6, the full variable domain is DARVTQTPRHKVTEMGQEVTMRCQPILGHNTVFWYRQTMMQGLELLAYFRNRAPLDDSGMPKDRFSAEMPDATLATLKIQPSEPRDSAVYFCASGLAVGVVPSPLHFGNGTRLTVT.

DNA of the CDR3: TGTGCCAGCAGTGGAAGGGCCCGAAGCAATCAGCCCCAGCATTTT. Its translation is CASSGRARSNQPQHF. The rearrangement joins TRBV2 to TRBJ1-5; no firm D call. CDR3 length equals 15 residues. V lost 4 bases, J lost 1 base, and 11 bases lay in between. Germline V gives CDR1 SNHLY, CDR2 FYNNEI.

The rearrangement uses TRBV18 and TRBJ1-5; D uncertain. Germline V gene sequence: CDR1 KGHSH, CDR2 LQKENI. CDR3 length: 13 amino acids. Trimming removed 3 bases from V and 4 bases from J, with 7 bases in between. CDR3 nucleotides: TGTGCCAGCTCACCGATGAGGAATCAGCCCCAGCATTTT. Amino acids: CASSPMRNQPQHF.

This chain joins TRBV7-2 and TRBJ1-1, with no clear D. The CDR3 is 13 residues long. The germline gives CDR1 SGHTA, CDR2 FQGNSA. V lost 5 bases and J lost 4, with 11 bases in between. CDR3 residues: CASSTRSSTEAFF. The CDR3 DNA reads TGTGCCAGCAGCACAAGGAGTTCCACTGAAGCTTTCTTT.

This clone came up once. The rearrangement joins TRBV7-8 to TRBJ2-7; possible D gene TRBD1, 6 bases. V lost 5 bases to trimming and J lost 5 bases, with 13 bases between them. Per germline, CDR1 SGHVS and CDR2 FQNEAQ. The CDR3 covers 13 residues. The CDR3 DNA is TGTGCCAGCAGCGTAAACAGGGTAAACGAGCAGTACTTC. Amino acids: CASSVNRVNEQYF. Filled out from reference TRBV7-8 and TRBJ2-7, the complete variable domain reads GAGVSQSPRYKVAKRGQDVALRCDPISGHVSLFWYQQALGQGPEFLTYFQNEAQLDKSGLPSDRFFAERPEGSVSTLKIQRTQQEDSAVYLCASSVNRVNEQYFGPGTRLTVT.

V gene TRBV28 combines with J gene TRBJ2-4, with TRBD1 matching 8 bases. CDR1 is MDHEN and CDR2 is SYDVKM in the germline V gene. The V gene end was trimmed by 1 base and the J gene end by 11 bases; junction bases not matched to a gene: 4. This CDR3 comprises 13 residues. The CDR3 nucleotides read TGTGCCAGCAGTTTATCACAGGGGGGCGTTCAGTACTTC. Protein sequence: CASSLSQGGVQYF.

This chain joins TRBV6-2 or TRBV6-3 and TRBJ2-1, with D possibly matching TRBD1 (6 bases). The length of the CDR3 is 15 residues. Between the trimmed V and J ends, which lost 0 bases and 4 bases, there was a span of 10 bases. The germline V gene encodes CDR1 MNHEY and CDR2 SVGEGT. The CDR3 loop is CASSYSAGQYNEQFF. CDR3 coding DNA: TGTGCCAGCAGTTACTCGGCCGGACAGTACAATGAGCAGTTCTTC.

The V call is TRBV27, the J call TRBJ1-4, with D perhaps matching TRBD1 (5 bases). Deletions cut 2 bases from V and 8 bases from J, with 12 bases between. Germline V lookup: CDR1 MNHEY, CDR2 SMNVEV (reference sequence). The CDR3 is 14 amino acids. The CDR3 coding sequence is TGTGCCAGCAGTTTACTCCGGGGCCAGGAAAAACTGTTTTTT. Translated: CASSLLRGQEKLFF.

J is TRBJ1-5 and V is TRBV7-6; D is perhaps TRBD1 (6 bases). Germline V CDR1 and CDR2: SGHVS, FNYEAQ. The CDR3 extends over 12 amino acids. Trimming shortened V by 5 bases and J by 11 bases, and 13 bases separated the two germline ends. The CDR3 nucleotides read TGTGCCAGCAGCCCCCCGGAGGGGGCCCAGCATTTT. This sequence encodes CASSPPEGAQHF.

The gene calls are TRBV9 and TRBJ1-2; perhaps TRBD1 as D (5 bases). Trimming cost V 7 bases and J 0 bases, with 16 bases left between them. From germline, CDR1 is SGDLS and CDR2 YYNGEE. This CDR3 has 15 residues. CDR3 sequence reads: CASQGSTSANYGYTF. The CDR3 coding sequence is TGTGCCAGCCAGGGTTCAACCTCAGCTAACTATGGCTACACCTTC.

A few counts support this clone. The CDR3 here is CASSQEGGAGASPLHF. The CDR3 bases are TGCGCCAGCAGCCAAGAGGGGGGTGCGGGGGCTTCACCCCTCCACTTT. This sequence joins TRBV4-3 and TRBJ1-6, with D possibly TRBD1 on 6 matching bases. V lost 0 bases to trimming and J lost 9 bases, with 15 bases between them. The germline V gene encodes CDR1 LGHNA and CDR2 YSLEER. This CDR3 comprises 16 residues.

V gene TRBV7-9 combines with J gene TRBJ1-1, with a weak D call TRBD1 (5 bases). The CDR3 runs to 14 residues. From germline, CDR1 is SEHNR and CDR2 FQNEAQ (reference sequence). V lost 1 base to trimming and J lost 1 base, with 7 bases between them. The CDR3 DNA follows: TGTGCCAGCAGCTTAGTCCAGGGGAACACTGAAGCTTTCTTT. It codes for CASSLVQGNTEAFF.

V gene TRBV6-5 combines with J gene TRBJ1-3; D is unclear. V was clipped by 6 bases and J by 0 bases, with 9 bases between them. The CDR3 contains 14 residues. Looked up from germline, CDR1 is MNHEY and CDR2 is SVGAGI. Here the CDR3 DNA reads TGTGCCAGCAGGCCCAGCAGCTCTGGAAACACCATATATTTT. It codes for CASRPSSSGNTIYF.

V is TRBV30 and J is TRBJ2-2; D is undetermined. Trimming removed 3 bases from V and 0 bases from J, with 2 bases in between. The CDR3 has 12 amino acids. Germline assignment: CDR1 GTSNPN and CDR2 SVGIG (reference sequence). For the CDR3, the DNA is TGTGCCTGGAGACCGAACACCGGGGAGCTGTTTTTT. It specifies CAWRPNTGELFF.

The chain couples TRBV6-5 to TRBJ2-5; unclear D gene. V lost 8 bases, J lost 2 bases, and 9 bases lay in between. In germline, CDR1 is MNHEY, CDR2 SVGAGI. The CDR3 has 12 amino acids. The CDR3 region is CASFTRQETQYF. The CDR3 DNA sequence: TGTGCCAGCTTTACCAGGCAAGAGACCCAGTACTTC.

The rearrangement joins TRBV6-2 or TRBV6-3 to TRBJ1-5; perhaps TRBD1 as D (5 bases). There are 16 residues in the CDR3. Germline CDR1 reads MNHEY; CDR2 reads SVGEGT. Trimming stripped 4 bases from V and 2 bases from J, with 15 bases between. CDR3 loop: CASSSAREGGNQPQHF. The DNA of the CDR3 is TGTGCCAGCAGTTCCGCCAGGGAGGGCGGCAATCAGCCCCAGCATTTT.

The chain combines TRBV6-2 or TRBV6-3 with TRBJ2-4; unclear D gene. The CDR3 consists of 15 residues. The germline V and J ends were trimmed by 2 bases and 7 bases, with 15 bases remaining between them. CDR1 is MNHEY, CDR2 SVGEGT, per germline. CDR3 loop: CASSYAVLRDNIQYF. The CDR3 region has the DNA TGTGCCAGCAGTTACGCGGTCCTTAGGGATAACATTCAGTACTTC.

The gene calls are TRBV2 and TRBJ2-3, with TRBD2 matching 7 bases. The CDR3 covers 16 residues. CDR1 is SNHLY, CDR2 FYNNEI, per germline. V lost 4 bases to trimming and J lost 1 base; unmatched junction nucleotides: 8. The CDR3 region has the DNA TGTGCCAGCAGTGTTGGGGCTAGCGGACGCACAGATACGCAGTATTTT. Its translation is CASSVGASGRTDTQYF.

In this sample, this clone turned up once. The chain links TRBV2 to TRBJ1-2; possibly TRBD1 for D (5 bases). Trimming shortened V by 3 bases and J by 0 bases, and 11 bases separated the two germline ends. The CDR3 loop spans 15 amino acids. CDR1 is SNHLY and CDR2 is FYNNEI in the germline V gene. The chain's CDR3 is CASSEGPGTNYGYTF. CDR3 nucleotide sequence: TGTGCCAGCAGTGAGGGGCCAGGGACTAACTATGGCTACACCTTC.

The chain links TRBV25-1 to TRBJ1-2; D gene ambiguous. This CDR3 has 14 residues. The germline V gene has CDR1 MGHDK and CDR2 SYGVNS. The germline V and J ends were trimmed by 0 bases and 8 bases, with 13 bases remaining between them. Here the CDR3 reads CASSEYWQRGGYTF. CDR3 DNA: TGTGCCAGCAGTGAATATTGGCAACGAGGGGGCTACACCTTC.